The clone carrying this T cell receptor (beta chain) was picked up a small number of times. The antigen is undetermined. It was focal radiation plus CTLA-4 blockade with ipilimumab that patients with chemo-refractory metastatic non-small-cell lung cancer received. The sample is drawn from a study of radiotherapy plus CTLA-4 blockade in lung cancer. Study background: Of the patients, about 19% showed objective responses and around 32% attained disease control. Study-level points and caveats: Some TCR clones had been derived from tumors. These clones expanded in peripheral blood after radiotherapy plus ipilimumab. Increased serum interferon-beta after radiation also reportedly predicted response strongly.

The CDR3 is 15 residues long. The germline V gene has CDR1 SNHLY and CDR2 FYNNEI. V was clipped by 8 bases and J by 0 bases, with 16 bases between them. The data were produced by immunoSEQ multiplex PCR, yet TCRdb's version contains in-frame clones alone and is incomplete. The sample consists of about 45,000 clones, about 63% of them appearing once. The clonotype comes from a human donor with non-small cell lung cancer who had a partial response to radiotherapy plus ipilimumab. The chain uses TRBV2 and TRBJ1-1; TRBD1 is a possible D gene (6 bases). Sequenced material: peripheral blood, taken from a patient treated with radiotherapy plus ipilimumab. In DNA form, the CDR3 reads TGTGCCAGCCAGGGGACCCTTGTCCTGAACACTGAAGCTTTCTTT. This gives the protein CASQGTLVLNTEAFF.